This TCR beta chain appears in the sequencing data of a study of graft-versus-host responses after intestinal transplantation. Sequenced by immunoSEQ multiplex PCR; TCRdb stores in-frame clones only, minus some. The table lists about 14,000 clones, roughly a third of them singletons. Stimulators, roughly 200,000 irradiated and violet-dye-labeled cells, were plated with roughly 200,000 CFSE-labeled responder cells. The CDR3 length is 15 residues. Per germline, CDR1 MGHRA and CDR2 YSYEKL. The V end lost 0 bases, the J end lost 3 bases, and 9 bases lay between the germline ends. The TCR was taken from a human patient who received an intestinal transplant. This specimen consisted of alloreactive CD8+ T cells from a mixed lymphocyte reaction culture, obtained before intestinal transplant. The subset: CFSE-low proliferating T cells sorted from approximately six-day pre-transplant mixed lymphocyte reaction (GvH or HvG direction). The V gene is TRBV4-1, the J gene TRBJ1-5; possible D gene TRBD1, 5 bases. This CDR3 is CASSQEQADNQPQHF. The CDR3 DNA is TGCGCCAGCAGCCAAGAACAGGCGGACAATCAGCCCCAGCATTTT.